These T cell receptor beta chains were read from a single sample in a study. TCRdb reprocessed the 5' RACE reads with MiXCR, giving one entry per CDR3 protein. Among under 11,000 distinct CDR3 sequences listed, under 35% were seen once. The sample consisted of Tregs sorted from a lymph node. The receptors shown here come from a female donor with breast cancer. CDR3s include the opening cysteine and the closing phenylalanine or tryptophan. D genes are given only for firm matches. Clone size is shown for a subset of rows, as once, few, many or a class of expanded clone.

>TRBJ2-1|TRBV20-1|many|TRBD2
CSARVAGRNEQFF
TGCAGTGCTAGGGTAGCGGGACGCAATGAGCAGTTCTTC
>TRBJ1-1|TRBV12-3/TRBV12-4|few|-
CASSHAGVYTEAFF
TGTGCCAGCAGTCATGCAGGGGTTTATACTGAAGCTTTCTTT
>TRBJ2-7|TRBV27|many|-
CASSLTSSPYEQYF
TGTGCCAGCAGTTTAACATCCTCCCCCTACGAGCAGTACTTC
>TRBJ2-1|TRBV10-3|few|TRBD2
CASQLAGGLSSYNEQFF
TGTGCCAGCCAACTAGCGGGAGGGTTAAGCTCCTACAATGAGCAGTTCTTC
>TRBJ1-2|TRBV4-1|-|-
CASSPNPYLSDDYTF
TGCGCCAGCAGCCCGAACCCCTACCTCTCCGATGACTACACCTTC
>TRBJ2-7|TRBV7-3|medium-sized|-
CASASAGPDEQYF
TGTGCCAGCGCCTCCGCGGGCCCAGACGAGCAGTACTTC
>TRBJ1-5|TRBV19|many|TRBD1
CASSNPDRGSNQPQHF
TGTGCCAGTAGTAACCCTGACAGGGGCAGCAATCAGCCCCAGCATTTT
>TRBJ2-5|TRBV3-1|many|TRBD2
CASSQDGTSGRAATF
TGTGCCAGCAGCCAAGATGGGACTAGCGGGAGGGCCGCGACCTTC
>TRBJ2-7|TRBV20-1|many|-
CSARDLSCEQYF
TGCAGTGCTAGAGATTTGTCCTGCGAGCAGTACTTC
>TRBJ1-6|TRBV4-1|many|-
CASSQEATAYNSPLHF
TGCGCCAGCAGCCAAGAGGCGACAGCCTATAATTCACCCCTCCACTTT
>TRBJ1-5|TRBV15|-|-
CATSRELGGLVGGQPQRF
TGTGCCACCAGCAGGGAACTCGGGGGACTCGTCGGGGGTCAGCCCCAGCGTTTT
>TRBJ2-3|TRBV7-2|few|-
CASSLATALSYF
TGTGCCAGCAGCTTAGCGACAGCTCTGTCGTATTTT
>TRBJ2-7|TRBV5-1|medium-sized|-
CASSAGNYEQYF
TGCGCCAGCAGCGCAGGGAACTACGAGCAGTACTTC
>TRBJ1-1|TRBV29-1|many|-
CSVAPGGARAFF
TGCAGCGTTGCACCCGGCGGAGCTAGGGCTTTCTTT
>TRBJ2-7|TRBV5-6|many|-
CASSPLAESSYEQYF
TGTGCCAGCAGCCCTTTAGCGGAAAGCTCCTACGAGCAGTACTTC
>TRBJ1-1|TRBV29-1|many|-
CSVPVTNTEAFF
TGCAGCGTTCCGGTGACGAACACTGAAGCTTTCTTT
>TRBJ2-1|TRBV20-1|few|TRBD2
CSGGLAGNNEQFF
TGCAGTGGGGGACTAGCGGGGAACAATGAGCAGTTCTTC
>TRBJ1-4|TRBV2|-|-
CASSETSQALNTPLEEKLFF
TGTGCCAGCAGTGAAACAAGCCAGGCTCTCAACACCCCCCTGGAGGAAAAACTGTTTTTT
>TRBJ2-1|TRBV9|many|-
CASSVDDGDEQFF
TGTGCCAGCAGCGTAGATGATGGGGATGAGCAGTTCTTC
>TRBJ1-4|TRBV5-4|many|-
CASSMGGTNEKLFF
TGTGCCAGCAGCATGGGGGGAACTAATGAAAAACTGTTTTTT
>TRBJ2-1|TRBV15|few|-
CATSRSEGPAGEQFF
TGTGCCACCAGCAGGAGCGAGGGGCCTGCTGGTGAGCAGTTCTTC
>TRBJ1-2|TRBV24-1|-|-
CATSDGAGTNYGYTF
TGTGCCACCAGTGATGGGGCCGGGACTAACTATGGCTACACCTTC
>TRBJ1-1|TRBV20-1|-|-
CSNRGQGGEAFF
TGCAGTAATCGAGGGCAGGGAGGTGAAGCTTTCTTT
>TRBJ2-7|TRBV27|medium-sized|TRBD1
CASSPWTGGYEQYF
TGTGCCAGCAGTCCTTGGACAGGGGGCTACGAGCAGTACTTC
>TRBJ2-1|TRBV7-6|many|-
CASSLGSLYGEQFF
TGTGCCAGCAGCTTAGGGTCCCTGTATGGTGAGCAGTTCTTC
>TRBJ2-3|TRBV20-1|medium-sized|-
CSATPGDTQYF
TGCAGTGCCACTCCGGGCGATACGCAGTATTTT
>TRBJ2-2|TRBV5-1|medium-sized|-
CASSYVADGNTGELFF
TGCGCCAGCAGCTACGTAGCGGATGGGAACACCGGGGAGCTGTTTTTT
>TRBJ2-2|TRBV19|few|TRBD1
CASMGTGRTGELFF
TGTGCCAGCATGGGGACAGGGAGAACCGGGGAGCTGTTTTTT
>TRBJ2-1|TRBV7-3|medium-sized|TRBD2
CASSLSGLAGRNEQFF
TGTGCCAGCAGCCTTAGCGGACTAGCGGGTCGCAATGAGCAGTTCTTC
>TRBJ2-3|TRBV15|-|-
CATSPDRKTDTQYF
TGTGCCACCAGCCCCGACAGGAAGACAGATACACAGTATTTT
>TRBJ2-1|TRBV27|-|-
CASSLIVPGTYNEQFF
TGTGCCAGCAGTTTAATAGTCCCGGGGACTTACAATGAGCAGTTCTTC
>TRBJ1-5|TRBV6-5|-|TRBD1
CASSQDRQGQPQHF
TGTGCCAGCAGCCAGGACAGGCAAGGGCAGCCCCAGCATTTT
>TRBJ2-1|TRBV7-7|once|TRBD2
CASSLTSGAYNEQFF
TGTGCCAGCAGCTTGACTAGCGGGGCCTACAATGAGCAGTTCTTC
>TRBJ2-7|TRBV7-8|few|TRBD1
CASSATGTGGGEQYF
TGTGCCAGCAGCGCCACCGGGACAGGGGGGGGCGAGCAGTACTTC
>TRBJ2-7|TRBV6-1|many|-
CASSEVGTHYEQYF
TGTGCCAGCAGTGAGGTAGGCACTCACTACGAGCAGTACTTC
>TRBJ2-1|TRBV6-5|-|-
CASSCGGHVQFF
TGTGCCAGCAGTTGCGGTGGCCATGTGCAGTTCTTC
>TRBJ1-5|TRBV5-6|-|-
CASSSFTGTVRSQPQHF
TGTGCCAGCAGCTCCTTTACCGGGACCGTACGGAGTCAGCCCCAGCATTTT
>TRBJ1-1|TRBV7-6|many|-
CASSPGLSDTEAFF
TGTGCCAGCAGCCCGGGGCTGTCTGACACTGAAGCTTTCTTT
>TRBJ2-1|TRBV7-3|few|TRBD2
CASSFRTSGRPYNEQFF
TGTGCCAGCAGCTTCCGGACTAGCGGGAGGCCCTACAATGAGCAGTTCTTC
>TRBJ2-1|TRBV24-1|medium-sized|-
CATSSGPGTPTYNEQFF
TGTGCCACCAGCAGTGGCCCCGGGACCCCGACCTACAATGAGCAGTTCTTC
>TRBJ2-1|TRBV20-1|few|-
CSALSERLHYNEQFF
TGCAGTGCTCTCTCGGAGCGTCTCCACTACAATGAGCAGTTCTTC
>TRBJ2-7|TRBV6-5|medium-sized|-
CASSYSPGTGHGGDEQYF
TGTGCCAGCAGTTACTCACCAGGGACGGGACACGGTGGGGACGAGCAGTACTTC
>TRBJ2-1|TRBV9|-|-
CASSETRYNEQFF
TGTGCCAGCAGCGAAACTAGATATAATGAGCAGTTCTTC
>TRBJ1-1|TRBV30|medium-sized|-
CAWSVGGLGNTEAFF
TGTGCCTGGAGTGTTGGGGGACTTGGAAACACTGAAGCTTTCTTT
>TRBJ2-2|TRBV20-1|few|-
CSAWRVGSTGELFF
TGCAGTGCGTGGCGGGTAGGGAGCACCGGGGAGCTGTTTTTT
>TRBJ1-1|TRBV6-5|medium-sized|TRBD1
CASSYFRGDTEAFF
TGTGCCAGCAGTTACTTCAGGGGGGACACTGAAGCTTTCTTT